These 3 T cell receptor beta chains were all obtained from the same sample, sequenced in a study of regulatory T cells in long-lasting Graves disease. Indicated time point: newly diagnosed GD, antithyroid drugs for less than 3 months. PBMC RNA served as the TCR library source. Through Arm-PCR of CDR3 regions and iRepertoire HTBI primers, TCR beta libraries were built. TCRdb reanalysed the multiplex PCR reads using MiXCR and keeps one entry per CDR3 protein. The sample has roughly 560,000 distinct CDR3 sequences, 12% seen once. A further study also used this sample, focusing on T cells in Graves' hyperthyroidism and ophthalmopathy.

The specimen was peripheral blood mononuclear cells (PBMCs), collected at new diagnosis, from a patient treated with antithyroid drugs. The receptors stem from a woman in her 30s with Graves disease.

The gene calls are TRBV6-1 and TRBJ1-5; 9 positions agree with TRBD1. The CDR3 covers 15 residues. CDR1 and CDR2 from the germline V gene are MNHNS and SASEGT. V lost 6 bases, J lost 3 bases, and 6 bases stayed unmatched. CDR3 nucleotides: TGTGCCAGCAGCCCCGACAGGGGGTACAATCAGCCCCAGCATTTT. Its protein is CASSPDRGYNQPQHF.

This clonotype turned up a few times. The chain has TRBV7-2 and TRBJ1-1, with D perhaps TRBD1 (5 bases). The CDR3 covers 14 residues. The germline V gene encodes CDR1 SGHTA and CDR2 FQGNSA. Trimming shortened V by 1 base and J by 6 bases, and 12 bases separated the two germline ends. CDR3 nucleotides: TGTGCCAGCAGCTTAGGAGGACAATTTGCTGAAGCTTTCTTT. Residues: CASSLGGQFAEAFF. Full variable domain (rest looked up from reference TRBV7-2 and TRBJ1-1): GAGVSQSPSNKVTEKGKDVELRCDPISGHTALYWYRQSLGQGLEFLIYFQGNSAPDKSGLPSDRFSAERTGGSVSTLTIQRTQQEDSAVYLCASSLGGQFAEAFFGQGTRLTVV.

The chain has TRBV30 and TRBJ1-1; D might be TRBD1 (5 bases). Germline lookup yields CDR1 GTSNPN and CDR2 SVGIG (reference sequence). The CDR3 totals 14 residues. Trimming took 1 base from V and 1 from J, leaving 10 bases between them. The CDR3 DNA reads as TGTGCCTGGAGTGGAATTACAGGGAACACTGAAGCTTTCTTT. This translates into CAWSGITGNTEAFF.